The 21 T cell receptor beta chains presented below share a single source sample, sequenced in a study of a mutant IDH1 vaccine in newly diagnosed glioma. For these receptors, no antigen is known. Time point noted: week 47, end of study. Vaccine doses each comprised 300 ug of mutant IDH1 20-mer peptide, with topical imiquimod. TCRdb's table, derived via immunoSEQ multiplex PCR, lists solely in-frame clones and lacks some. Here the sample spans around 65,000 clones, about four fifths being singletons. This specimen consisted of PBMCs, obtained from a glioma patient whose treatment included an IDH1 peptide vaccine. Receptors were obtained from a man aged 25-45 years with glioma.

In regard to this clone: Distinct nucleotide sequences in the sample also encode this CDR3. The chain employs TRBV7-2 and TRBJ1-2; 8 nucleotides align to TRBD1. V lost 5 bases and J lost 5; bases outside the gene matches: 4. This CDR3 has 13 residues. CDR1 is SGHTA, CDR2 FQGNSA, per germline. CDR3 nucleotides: TGTGCCAGCAGCCTCGGACAGGGTTATGGCTACACCTTC. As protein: CASSLGQGYGYTF.

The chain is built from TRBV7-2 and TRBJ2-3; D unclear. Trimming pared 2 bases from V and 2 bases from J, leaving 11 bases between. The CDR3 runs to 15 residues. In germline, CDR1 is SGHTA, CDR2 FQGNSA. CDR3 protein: CASSLRVGSTDTQYF. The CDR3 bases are TGTGCCAGCAGCTTAAGAGTGGGGTCCACAGATACGCAGTATTTT. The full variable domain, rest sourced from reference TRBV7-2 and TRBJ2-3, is GAGVSQSPSNKVTEKGKDVELRCDPISGHTALYWYRQSLGQGLEFLIYFQGNSAPDKSGLPSDRFSAERTGGSVSTLTIQRTQQEDSAVYLCASSLRVGSTDTQYFGPGTRLTVL.

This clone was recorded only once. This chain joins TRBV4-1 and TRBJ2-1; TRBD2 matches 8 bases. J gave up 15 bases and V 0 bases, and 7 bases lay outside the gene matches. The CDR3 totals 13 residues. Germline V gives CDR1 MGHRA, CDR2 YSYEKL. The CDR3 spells CASSQDHGGDVFF. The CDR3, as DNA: TGCGCCAGCAGCCAAGATCACGGGGGGGACGTGTTCTTC.

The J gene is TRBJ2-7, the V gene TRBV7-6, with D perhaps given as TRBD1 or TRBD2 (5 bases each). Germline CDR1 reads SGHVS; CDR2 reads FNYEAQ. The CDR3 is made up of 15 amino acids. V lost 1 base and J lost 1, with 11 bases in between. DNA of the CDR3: TGTGCCAGCAGCTTAGAAGGGACGGAATCCTACGAGCAGTACTTC. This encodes CASSLEGTESYEQYF.

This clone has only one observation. CDR3 residues: CASSQEQNYGYTF. CDR3 nucleotides: TGCGCCAGCAGCCAAGAACAGAACTATGGCTACACCTTC. The chain joins TRBV4-1 to TRBJ1-2; D ambiguous. Per germline, CDR1 MGHRA and CDR2 YSYEKL. Trimming pared 0 bases from V and 2 bases from J, leaving 4 bases between. The CDR3 spans 13 residues.

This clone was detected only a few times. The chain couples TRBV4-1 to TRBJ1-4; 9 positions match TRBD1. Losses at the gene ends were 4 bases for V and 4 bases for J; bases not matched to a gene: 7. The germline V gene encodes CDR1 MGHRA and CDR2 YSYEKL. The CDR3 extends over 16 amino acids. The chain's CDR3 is CASSPGQGKSNEKLFF. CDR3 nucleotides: TGCGCCAGCAGCCCTGGACAGGGGAAGAGTAATGAAAAACTGTTTTTT.

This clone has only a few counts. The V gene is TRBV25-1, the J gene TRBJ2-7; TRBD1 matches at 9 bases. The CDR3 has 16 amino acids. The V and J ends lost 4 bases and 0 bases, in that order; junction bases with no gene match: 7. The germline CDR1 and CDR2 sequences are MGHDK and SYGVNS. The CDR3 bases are TGTGCCAGCAGTGCTCTTCGGGGACAGGGCTCCTACGAGCAGTACTTC. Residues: CASSALRGQGSYEQYF.

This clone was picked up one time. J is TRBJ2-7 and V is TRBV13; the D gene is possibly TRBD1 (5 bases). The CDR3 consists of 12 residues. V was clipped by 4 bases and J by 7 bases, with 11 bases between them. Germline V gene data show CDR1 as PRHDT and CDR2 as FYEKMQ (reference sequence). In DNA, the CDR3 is TGTGCCAGCAGCTCCAGGGCTTGGGAGCAGTACTTC. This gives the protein CASSSRAWEQYF.

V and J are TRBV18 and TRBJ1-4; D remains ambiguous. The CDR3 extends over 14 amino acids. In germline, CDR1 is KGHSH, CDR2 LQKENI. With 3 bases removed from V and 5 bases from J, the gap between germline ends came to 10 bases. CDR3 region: CASSPGVGNEKLFF. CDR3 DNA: TGTGCCAGCTCACCTGGGGTCGGAAATGAAAAACTGTTTTTT.

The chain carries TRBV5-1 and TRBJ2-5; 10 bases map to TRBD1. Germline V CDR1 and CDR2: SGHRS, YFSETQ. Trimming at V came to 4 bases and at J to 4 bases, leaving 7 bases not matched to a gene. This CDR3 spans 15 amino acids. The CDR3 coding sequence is TGCGCCAGCAGCATGATCCGGGACAGGGGAGAGACCCAGTACTTC. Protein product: CASSMIRDRGETQYF.

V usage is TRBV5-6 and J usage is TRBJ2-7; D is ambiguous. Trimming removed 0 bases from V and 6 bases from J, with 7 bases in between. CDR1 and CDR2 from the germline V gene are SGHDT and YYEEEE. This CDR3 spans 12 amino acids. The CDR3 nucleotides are TGTGCCAGCAGCTTGGTAGCTCGCGAGCAGTACTTC. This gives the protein CASSLVAREQYF.

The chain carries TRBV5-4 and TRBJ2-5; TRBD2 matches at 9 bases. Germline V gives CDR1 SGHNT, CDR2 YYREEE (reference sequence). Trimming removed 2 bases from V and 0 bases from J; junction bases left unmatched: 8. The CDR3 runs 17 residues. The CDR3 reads CASSFHLLAGYQETQYF. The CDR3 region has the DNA TGTGCCAGCAGCTTTCACCTTCTAGCGGGGTACCAAGAGACCCAGTACTTC.

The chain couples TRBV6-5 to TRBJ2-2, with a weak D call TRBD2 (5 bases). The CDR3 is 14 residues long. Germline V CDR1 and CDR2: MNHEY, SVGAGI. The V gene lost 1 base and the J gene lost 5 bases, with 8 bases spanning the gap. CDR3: CASSYWGATGELFF. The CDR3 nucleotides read TGTGCCAGCAGTTACTGGGGAGCAACCGGGGAGCTGTTTTTT.

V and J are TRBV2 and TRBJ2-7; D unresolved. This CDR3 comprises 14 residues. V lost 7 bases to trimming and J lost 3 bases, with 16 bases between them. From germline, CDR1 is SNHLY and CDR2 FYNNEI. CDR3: CASNPDMSGYEQYF. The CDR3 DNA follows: TGTGCCAGCAACCCCGACATGTCCGGCTACGAGCAGTACTTC.

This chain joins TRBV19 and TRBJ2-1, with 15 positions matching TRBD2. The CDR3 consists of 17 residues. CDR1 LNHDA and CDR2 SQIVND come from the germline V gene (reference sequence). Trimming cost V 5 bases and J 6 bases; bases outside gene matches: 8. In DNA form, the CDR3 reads TGTGCCAGTAGTCGCCGGACTAGCGGGGGGGCCGGCAATGAGCAGTTCTTC. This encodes CASSRRTSGGAGNEQFF.

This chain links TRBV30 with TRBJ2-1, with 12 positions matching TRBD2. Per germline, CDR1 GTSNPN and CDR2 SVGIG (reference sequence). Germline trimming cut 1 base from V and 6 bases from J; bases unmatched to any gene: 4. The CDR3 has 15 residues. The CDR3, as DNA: TGTGCCTGGAGTGAGGGACTAGCGGGCCCCAATGAGCAGTTCTTC. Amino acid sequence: CAWSEGLAGPNEQFF.

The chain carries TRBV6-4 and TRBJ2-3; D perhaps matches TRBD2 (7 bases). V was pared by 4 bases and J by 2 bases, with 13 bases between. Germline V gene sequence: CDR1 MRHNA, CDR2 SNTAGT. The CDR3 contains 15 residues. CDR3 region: CASSARGADTDTQYF. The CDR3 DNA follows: TGTGCCAGCAGTGCCCGGGGGGCGGACACAGATACGCAGTATTTT.

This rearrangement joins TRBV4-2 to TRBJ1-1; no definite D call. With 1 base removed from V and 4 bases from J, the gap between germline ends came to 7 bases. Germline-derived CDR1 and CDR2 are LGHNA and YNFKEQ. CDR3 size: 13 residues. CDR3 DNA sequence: TGTGCCAGCAGCCAAGTCCGTGTCACTGAAGCTTTCTTT. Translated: CASSQVRVTEAFF.

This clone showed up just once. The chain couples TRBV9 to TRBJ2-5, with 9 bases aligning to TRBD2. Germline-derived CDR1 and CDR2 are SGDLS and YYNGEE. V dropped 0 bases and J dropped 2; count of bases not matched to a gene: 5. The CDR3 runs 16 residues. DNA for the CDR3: TGTGCCAGCAGCGTAGAGGCTAGCGGGGTACAAGAGACCCAGTACTTC. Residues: CASSVEASGVQETQYF.

The CDR3 coding sequence is TGTGCCAGCAGCCCGAGGTTCGGTCGGGAGGAGGACACTGAAGCTTTCTTT. This gives the protein CASSPRFGREEDTEAFF. The gene calls are TRBV5-6 and TRBJ1-1; no reliable D call. Germline assignment: CDR1 SGHDT and CDR2 YYEEEE. This CDR3 has 17 amino acids. V gave up 4 bases and J gave up 3 bases, with 22 bases separating them.

CDR3 region: CASSDYSNQPQHF. The DNA for the CDR3 is TGTGCCAGCAGCGACTATAGCAATCAGCCCCAGCATTTT. V gene TRBV6-6 combines with J gene TRBJ1-5; D is unclear. Germline loops: CDR1 MNHNY, CDR2 SVGAGI (reference sequence). Trimming stripped 6 bases from V and 0 bases from J, with 6 bases between. The CDR3 sequence is 13 residues long.